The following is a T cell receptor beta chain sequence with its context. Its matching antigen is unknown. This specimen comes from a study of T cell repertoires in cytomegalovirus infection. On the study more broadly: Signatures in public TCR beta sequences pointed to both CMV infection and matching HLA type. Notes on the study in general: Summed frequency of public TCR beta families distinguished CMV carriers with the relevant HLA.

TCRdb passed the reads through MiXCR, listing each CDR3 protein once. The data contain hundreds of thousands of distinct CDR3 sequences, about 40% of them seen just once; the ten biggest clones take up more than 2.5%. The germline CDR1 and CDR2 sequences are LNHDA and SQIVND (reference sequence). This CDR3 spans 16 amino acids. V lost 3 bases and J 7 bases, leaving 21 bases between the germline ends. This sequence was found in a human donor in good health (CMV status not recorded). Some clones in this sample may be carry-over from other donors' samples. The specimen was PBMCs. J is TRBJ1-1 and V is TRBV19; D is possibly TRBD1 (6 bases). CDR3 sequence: CASSISGEGLAGEAFF. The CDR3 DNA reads TGTGCCAGTAGTATTTCAGGGGAAGGACTAGCGGGTGAAGCTTTCTTT.